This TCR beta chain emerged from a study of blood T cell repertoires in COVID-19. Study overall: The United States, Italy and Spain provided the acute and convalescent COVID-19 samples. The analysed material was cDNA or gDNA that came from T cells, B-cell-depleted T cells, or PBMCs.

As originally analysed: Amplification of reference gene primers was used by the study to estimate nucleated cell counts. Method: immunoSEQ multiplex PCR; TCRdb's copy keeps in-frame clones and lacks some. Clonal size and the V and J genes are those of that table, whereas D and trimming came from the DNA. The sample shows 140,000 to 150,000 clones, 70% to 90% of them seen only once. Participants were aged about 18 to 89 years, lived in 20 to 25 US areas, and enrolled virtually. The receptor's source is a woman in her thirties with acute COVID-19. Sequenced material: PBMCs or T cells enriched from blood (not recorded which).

CDR3 sequence: CASSPDRDYNEQFF. In DNA form, the CDR3 reads TGTGCCAGCAGCCCGGACAGGGACTACAATGAGCAGTTCTTC. The chain is built from TRBV7-2 and TRBJ2-1; TRBD1 matches 8 bases. The CDR3 extends over 14 amino acids. Germline loops: CDR1 SGHTA, CDR2 FQGNSA. Trimming removed 5 bases from V and 3 bases from J; junction bases left unmatched: 3.